Each of the 5 T cell receptor beta chains below was sequenced from the same sample in a study of molecular identifiers for immune sequencing clone quantification. TCRdb reprocessed the PCR reads via MiXCR and lists one record per CDR3 protein. The data hold over 55,000 distinct CDR3 sequences, with 15% to 20% observed a single time. The sequencing input was naive CD8+ T cells from blood, with Jurkat cell RNA spiked in. The subset denotes: FACS-sorted CD8+CD4-CCR7+CD45RA+ naive T cells. Receptor source: a human donor in good health. Some libraries in this study had Jurkat cell RNA spiked in.

This clonotype occurred many times. This chain links TRBV7-6 with TRBJ1-5; no firm D call. The CDR3 contains 15 residues. Germline V gene data show CDR1 as SGHVS and CDR2 as FNYEAQ. V was cut by 0 bases and J by 0 bases, with 6 bases left in between. CDR3 nucleotide sequence: TGTGCCAGCAGCTTAGCAATGGGTAGCAATCAGCCCCAGCATTTT. Translation: CASSLAMGSNQPQHF.

Many counts were recorded for this clonotype. CDR3 loop: CASSLGQGSEAFF. In DNA form, the CDR3 reads TGTGCCAGCAGCTTGGGACAGGGATCTGAAGCTTTCTTT. The J gene is TRBJ1-1, the V gene TRBV9; 9 nucleotides agree with TRBD1. Trimming cost V 4 bases and J 6 bases; bases outside gene matches: 4. Looked up from germline, CDR1 is SGDLS and CDR2 is YYNGEE. The CDR3 contains 13 residues.

Concerning this clonotype itself: This may be a read error: a much more frequent sequence differs by one nucleotide. This rearrangement joins TRBV2 to TRBJ2-2, with 7 bases identical to TRBD2. The CDR3 sequence is 15 residues long. Germline CDR1 SNHLY, CDR2 FYNNEI. V shed 6 bases, J shed 0 bases, and the junction held 4 bases outside the gene matches. For the CDR3, the DNA is TGTGCCAGCAGCCGACTAGCTACGAACACCGGGGAGCTGTTTTTT. Translation: CASSRLATNTGELFF. The whole variable domain, filled in from reference TRBV2 and TRBJ2-2, reads EPEVTQTPSHQVTQMGQEVILRCVPISNHLYFYWYRQILGQKVEFLVSFYNNEISEKSEIFDDQFSVERPDGSNFTLKIRSTKLEDSAMYFCASSRLATNTGELFFGEGSRLTVL.

Points on this clonotype: Since a much larger clone is just one base distant, this may be a read error. The J gene is TRBJ2-1, the V gene TRBV7-3; TRBD2 matches at 11 bases. The CDR3 covers 16 residues. Germline CDR1 and CDR2: SGHTA and FQGTGA. The CDR3 is CASSLEGTSGYNEQSF. CDR3 DNA sequence: TGTGCCAGCAGCTTAGAAGGGACTAGCGGATACAATGAGCAGTCCTTC.

This clonotype was picked up many times. The chain couples TRBV20-1 to TRBJ2-1; TRBD2 aligns across 7 bases. CDR3 length: 16 residues. Germline V CDR1 and CDR2: DFQATT, SNEGSKA (reference sequence). The J segment lost 5 bases and the V segment lost 1 base, leaving 11 bases of the junction unmatched. The CDR3 loop reads CSARADGGSIHNEQFF. The CDR3 DNA reads as TGCAGTGCTAGAGCAGACGGCGGGAGTATCCACAATGAGCAGTTCTTC.